Shown below are 29 T cell receptor beta chains from a single sample sequenced in a study of graft-versus-host responses after intestinal transplantation. These receptors lack a known antigen. The assay was immunoSEQ multiplex PCR, and TCRdb's table has in-frame clones only and misses some. Found here are roughly 64,000 clones, 90% to 95% of them singletons; the top ten hold approximately 1.5%. The specimen comprised unstimulated CD8+ T cells sorted from spleen or lymph node cells, sampled before transplant. These receptors originate from a human donor who was the organ donor for an intestinal transplant.

The chain joins TRBV29-1 to TRBJ2-3; 8 bases fit TRBD2. CDR1 is SQVTM and CDR2 is ANQGSEA in the germline V gene. This CDR3 contains 17 residues. Trimming at V came to 8 bases and at J to 0 bases, leaving 16 bases not matched to a gene. Here the CDR3 DNA reads TGCAGCCTCAGCCCGGCTAGCGGGTACTCTAGCACAGATACGCAGTATTTT. This gives the protein CSLSPASGYSSTDTQYF.

This clone was found once. This rearrangement joins TRBV7-3 to TRBJ2-1; 10 positions match TRBD1. Germline assignment: CDR1 SGHTA and CDR2 FQGTGA. Losses at the gene ends were 4 bases for V and 2 bases for J; bases not matched to a gene: 2. CDR3 length equals 15 residues. The CDR3 loop reads CASSSGQGTYNEQFF. In DNA, the CDR3 is TGTGCCAGCAGCTCGGGACAGGGGACCTACAATGAGCAGTTCTTC.

This clone was detected only once. The rearrangement joins TRBV6-5 to TRBJ1-2; D uncertain. CDR1 MNHEY and CDR2 SVGAGI come from the germline V gene. Trimming pared 6 bases from V and 8 bases from J, leaving 16 bases between. This CDR3 spans 13 amino acids. CDR3: CASRTIGRGGYTF. DNA for the CDR3: TGTGCCAGCAGGACCATAGGGAGAGGCGGCTACACCTTC.

In nucleotides, the CDR3 is TGTGCCAGCAGCCGTCGGCTAGCGGGGGAAGGGGACATTCAGTACTTC. Residues: CASSRRLAGEGDIQYF. The rearrangement joins TRBV4-2 to TRBJ2-4; 10 bases map to TRBD2. There are 16 residues in the CDR3. Germline V gene lookup returns CDR1 LGHNA and CDR2 YNFKEQ. V trimming: 4 bases; J trimming: 8 bases; junction bases outside the gene matches: 11.

This clone was recorded only once. The chain joins TRBV19 to TRBJ1-1; 7 bases line up with TRBD1. This CDR3 spans 13 amino acids. From germline, CDR1 is LNHDA and CDR2 SQIVND (reference sequence). J lost 3 bases, V lost 4 bases, and 2 bases had no gene match. The CDR3 coding sequence is TGTGCCAGTAGTAAGGGACAGCACACTGAAGCTTTCTTT. Translation gives CASSKGQHTEAFF.

V usage is TRBV10-1 and J usage is TRBJ2-7; 8 bases align to TRBD2. The V and J ends lost 10 bases and 7 bases, in that order; junction bases with no gene match: 6. Germline assignment: CDR1 WNHNN and CDR2 SYGVQD (reference sequence). The CDR3 has 11 amino acids. The CDR3 DNA reads TGCGCCACCTCCGGGGGGGGAGAGCAGTACTTC. Amino acids: CATSGGGEQYF.

This clone is a singleton in its sample. This chain connects TRBV19 to TRBJ1-1; 9 nucleotides line up with TRBD1. Germline V gene lookup returns CDR1 LNHDA and CDR2 SQIVND (reference sequence). The CDR3 contains 15 residues. Trimming at V came to 2 bases and at J to 5 bases, leaving 6 bases not matched to a gene. This chain's CDR3 is CASSILPQGATEAFF. The CDR3, as DNA: TGTGCCAGTAGTATACTACCACAGGGGGCTACTGAAGCTTTCTTT.

The chain employs TRBV7-3 and TRBJ2-1, with 9 nucleotides matching TRBD2. The CDR3 covers 15 residues. CDR1 and CDR2 from the germline V gene are SGHTA and FQGTGA. With 6 bases clipped from V and 4 bases from J, the junction kept 7 bases outside the gene matches. The CDR3 loop reads CASRQAGGGYNEQFF. The CDR3 nucleotides are TGTGCCAGCAGGCAAGCGGGAGGAGGTTACAATGAGCAGTTCTTC.

The chain links TRBV2 to TRBJ2-4, with TRBD2 matching 11 bases. In germline, CDR1 is SNHLY, CDR2 FYNNEI. J was trimmed by 1 base and V by 8 bases; bases with no gene match: 19. The CDR3 has 20 residues. Written as DNA, the CDR3 is TGTGCCAGCGTCTTACCGGATAGCGGGAGGGCCGTCGATGCCAAAAACATTCAGTACTTC. Its translation is CASVLPDSGRAVDAKNIQYF.

The V gene is TRBV4-3, the J gene TRBJ2-4; 9 nucleotides agree with TRBD2. The CDR3 covers 14 residues. CDR1 and CDR2 (germline): LGHNA, YSLEER. The V segment lost 4 bases and the J segment 6 bases; nucleotides outside the gene matches: 4. DNA of the CDR3: TGCGCCAGCAGCCCATGGCGGGGGGGAAACATTCAGTACTTC. It translates to CASSPWRGGNIQYF.

The chain has TRBV7-8 and TRBJ2-7; 9 nucleotides match TRBD1. Trimming cost V 4 bases and J 4 bases; bases outside gene matches: 5. The CDR3 covers 14 residues. Germline assignment: CDR1 SGHVS and CDR2 FQNEAQ. The CDR3 sequence is CASSSTGGRYEQYF. CDR3 DNA sequence: TGTGCCAGCAGCTCTACAGGGGGCAGGTACGAGCAGTACTTC.

The gene calls are TRBV4-2 and TRBJ2-7, with 9 bases that match TRBD2. V shed 1 base and J 5 bases; nucleotides not matched to a gene: 6. The CDR3 extends over 15 amino acids. Looked up from germline, CDR1 is LGHNA and CDR2 is YNFKEQ. The CDR3 spells CASSQVAGVAHEQYF. For the CDR3, the DNA is TGTGCCAGCAGCCAAGTAGCGGGAGTAGCCCACGAGCAGTACTTC.

V usage is TRBV28 and J usage is TRBJ2-3; unclear D gene. The V and J ends lost 7 bases and 2 bases respectively, with 13 bases between them. Germline V gene lookup returns CDR1 MDHEN and CDR2 SYDVKM. CDR3 length: 14 amino acids. The CDR3 region is CASTRLKNTDTQYF. CDR3 bases: TGTGCCAGCACACGACTGAAAAACACAGATACGCAGTATTTT. Together with reference TRBV28 and TRBJ2-3, the CDR3 gives the full variable domain: DVKVTQSSRYLVKRTGEKVFLECVQDMDHENMFWYRQDPGLGLRLIYFSYDVKMKEKGDIPEGYSVSREKKERFSLILESASTNQTSMYLCASTRLKNTDTQYFGPGTRLTVL.

The V gene is TRBV27, the J gene TRBJ1-2; D is uncertain. The CDR3 sequence is 13 residues long. CDR1 and CDR2 from the germline V gene are MNHEY and SMNVEV (reference sequence). The ends were cut back, 2 bases at V and 0 bases at J, with 4 bases in the middle. Here the CDR3 DNA reads TGTGCCAGCAGTTTAGCGGCTAACTATGGCTACACCTTC. It yields the protein CASSLAANYGYTF.

This chain uses TRBV13 with TRBJ2-3; 10 bases fit TRBD2. From germline, CDR1 is PRHDT and CDR2 FYEKMQ (reference sequence). The CDR3 totals 16 residues. V lost 3 bases to trimming and J lost 1 base; unmatched junction nucleotides: 4. This CDR3 reads CASSFATSGGTDTQYF. The CDR3 DNA follows: TGTGCCAGCAGCTTCGCCACTAGCGGGGGCACAGATACGCAGTATTTT. Full variable domain (remainder filled in from reference TRBV13 and TRBJ2-3): AAGVIQSPRHLIKEKRETATLKCYPIPRHDTVYWYQQGPGQDPQFLISFYEKMQSDKGSIPDRFSAQQFSDYHSELNMSSLELGDSALYFCASSFATSGGTDTQYFGPGTRLTVL.

This chain joins TRBV15 and TRBJ1-1; the match to TRBD1 covers 9 bases. The CDR3 extends over 14 amino acids. After removal of 1 base from V and 6 bases from J, the junction contained 3 bases not matched to a gene. Germline CDR1 reads LNHNV; CDR2 reads YYDKDF (reference sequence). CDR3 bases: TGTGCCACCAGCAGAGGACAGGGGGGGGCTGAAGCTTTCTTT. It codes for CATSRGQGGAEAFF.

The chain is built from TRBV5-1 and TRBJ1-4; TRBD1 aligns across 7 bases. Germline CDR1 SGHRS, CDR2 YFSETQ. CDR3 length: 17 residues. The ends lost 3 bases at V and 12 bases at J; junction bases unmatched: 20. The CDR3 is CASSSELQGGPALELFF. The CDR3 DNA follows: TGCGCCAGCAGCTCGGAGCTACAAGGGGGCCCGGCGTTGGAACTGTTTTTT.

This chain uses TRBV11-2 with TRBJ2-5; 9 bases map to TRBD2. The CDR3 loop spans 15 amino acids. V was clipped by 3 bases and J by 3 bases; unmatched bases: 5. Germline loops: CDR1 SGHAT, CDR2 FQNNGV. CDR3 region: CASSLLAGEEETQYF. The CDR3 nucleotides read TGTGCCAGCAGCTTGTTAGCGGGAGAGGAAGAGACCCAGTACTTC.

CDR3 DNA sequence: TGTGCCAGCAGTGGCCGCAGGATTGACACTGAAGCTTTCTTT. It specifies CASSGRRIDTEAFF. V gene TRBV6-1 combines with J gene TRBJ1-1; D unresolved. Germline CDR1 MNHNS, CDR2 SASEGT. V was shortened by 4 bases and J by 3 bases, with 12 bases between the two germline ends. The CDR3 has 14 amino acids.

The chain links TRBV27 to TRBJ2-5; 9 bases are shared with TRBD1. The end of the DNA aligns better with TRBJ2-7, so the J call may be wrong. Per germline, CDR1 MNHEY and CDR2 SMNVEV (reference sequence). The CDR3 contains 14 residues. This CDR3 reads CASSSGTGHYEQYF. The DNA of the CDR3 is TGTGCCAGCAGTTCTGGGACAGGGCACTACGAGCAGTACTTC.

This chain connects TRBV27 to TRBJ1-2; D uncertain. This CDR3 has 13 residues. Trimming took 5 bases from V and 7 from J, leaving 14 bases between them. CDR1 is MNHEY, CDR2 SMNVEV, per germline (reference sequence). The CDR3 loop reads CASSPADGSGYTF. DNA for the CDR3: TGTGCCAGCAGTCCCGCGGATGGGTCTGGCTACACCTTC.

The chain combines TRBV27 with TRBJ1-1; no firm D call. V lost 2 bases to trimming and J lost 2 bases, with 18 bases between them. The CDR3 covers 17 residues. Germline loops: CDR1 MNHEY, CDR2 SMNVEV (reference sequence). The CDR3 nucleotides read TGTGCCAGCAGTTTAGGGTCGTGGGAGAGGGTTAACACTGAAGCTTTCTTT. Translating gives CASSLGSWERVNTEAFF.

The J gene is TRBJ2-1, the V gene TRBV9, with 7 bases lining up with TRBD1. The CDR3 totals 14 residues. CDR1 SGDLS and CDR2 YYNGEE come from the germline V gene. Trimming took 4 bases from V and 6 from J; bases not matched to a gene: 7. The chain's CDR3 is CASSRTQGINEQFF. The CDR3 DNA reads TGTGCCAGCAGCCGTACACAGGGGATCAATGAGCAGTTCTTC.

CDR3 amino acids: CASSHPTSGRRDEQFF. CDR3 bases: TGCGCCAGCAGCCATCCTACTAGCGGGAGGCGCGATGAGCAGTTCTTC. The V gene is TRBV4-3, the J gene TRBJ2-1, with 12 bases identical to TRBD2. The J segment lost 8 bases and the V segment lost 3 bases, leaving 8 bases of the junction unmatched. The CDR3 is made up of 16 amino acids. Germline V gene sequence: CDR1 LGHNA, CDR2 YSLEER.

This rearrangement joins TRBV6-5 to TRBJ2-1; possible D gene TRBD2, 5 bases. The V end lost 8 bases, the J end lost 4 bases, and 15 bases lay between the germline ends. Germline loops: CDR1 MNHEY, CDR2 SVGAGI. The CDR3 covers 14 residues. The CDR3 is CASRGGLPYNEQFF. The DNA for the CDR3 is TGTGCCAGCCGTGGCGGGTTACCTTACAATGAGCAGTTCTTC.

J is TRBJ1-2 and V is TRBV28, with a tentative D call TRBD1 (6 bases). Trimming took off 10 bases at V and 3 bases at J, with 15 bases between the two ends. From germline, CDR1 is MDHEN and CDR2 SYDVKM. The CDR3 has 13 residues. CDR3: CATSAWTDYGYTF. CDR3 sequence (DNA): TGTGCCACTTCAGCGTGGACAGACTATGGCTACACCTTC.

The chain uses TRBV9 and TRBJ2-2; 9 positions match TRBD1. CDR3 length: 14 residues. Germline V gene data show CDR1 as SGDLS and CDR2 as YYNGEE. Trimming removed 3 bases from V and 6 bases from J; junction bases left unmatched: 3. CDR3 in DNA: TGTGCCAGCAGCGACGGGACAGGGCCCGGGGAGCTGTTTTTT. It specifies CASSDGTGPGELFF. The variable domain in full, completed from reference TRBV9 and TRBJ2-2, reads DSGVTQTPKHLITATGQRVTLRCSPRSGDLSVYWYQQSLDQGLQFLIQYYNGEERAKGNILERFSAQQFPDLHSELNLSSLELGDSALYFCASSDGTGPGELFFGEGSRLTVL.

This chain joins TRBV7-2 and TRBJ2-1; 10 bases are a match to TRBD2. The CDR3 spans 18 residues. CDR1 SGHTA and CDR2 FQGNSA come from the germline V gene. V shed 3 bases, J shed 9 bases, and the junction held 17 bases outside the gene matches. CDR3 bases: TGTGCCAGCAGCTTGCAGGGACCTAGCGGGAGAGGCTATTTTGAGCAGTTCTTC. This sequence encodes CASSLQGPSGRGYFEQFF.

This clone turned up a few times. CDR3 amino acids: CAQGGLSGANVLTF. CDR3 coding DNA: TGTGCCCAGGGGGGCCTCTCTGGGGCCAACGTCCTGACTTTC. V usage is TRBV6-1 and J usage is TRBJ2-6, with D perhaps matching TRBD1 (7 bases). The CDR3 covers 14 residues. The V and J ends lost 11 bases and 0 bases respectively, with 11 bases between them. Germline CDR1 and CDR2: MNHNS and SASEGT.